This TCR beta chain was obtained from a study of blood T cell repertoires in COVID-19 (dated by TCRdb to the early 2020s). With respect to the entire study: Samples from collaborators originated in the United States, Italy and Spain and spanned both the acute and convalescent phases of COVID-19. The sample metadata nearly always contained a de-identified subject ID, COVID-19 status, age in years and sex. The dataset comprised deeply sampled blood TCRbeta repertoires from subjects exposed to, actively infected with, or recovered from COVID-19. The material from the prospective study consisted of cDNA or gDNA derived from T cells, B-cell-depleted T cells, or PBMCs. Samples were obtained from the ongoing ImmuneRACE study (first 160 participants) and from 950 to 1,500 subjects provided by 6 global collaborators. Where HLA class I and class II types were available, the types were taken from metadata supplied by the sample provider, not from assay-based typing. The repertoires were released in a freely available public database intended as a resource for research on the immune response to SARS-CoV-2.

The immunoSEQ Assay, a bias-controlled multiplex PCR, was used to amplify TCRbeta CDR3 regions from genomic DNA. As for how the authors treated the data: Nucleated cell counts per sample were estimated from amplification of reference gene primers within the assay. To quantify the absolute abundance of each unique TCRbeta CDR3 rearrangement, sequence reads were collapsed and filtered. For each sample, productive Simpson clonality was calculated as the square root of Simpson's diversity index over productive rearrangements. The immuneACCESS repertoire file appears here via TCRdb, limited to in-frame rearrangements. These files lack a portion of the clones; in checked studies, under half of the deficit traces to unresolved V genes, and the cause of the others is not known. The DNA gave D and trimming, while V, J and clone size come from that table. The sample table holds 270,000 or so clones, of which around 81% were seen once. Over 2.5% of the sample is taken by the ten largest.

With regard to this clone: No antigen is known for it. Nothing much larger sits one base from this clone, and base qualities are not available.

Collaborating institutions collected whole blood in K2EDTA tubes following their own protocols. For TCRbeta analysis, collaborators shipped samples as frozen whole blood, isolated PBMCs, or DNA extracted from either of those sample types. Results and caveats for the whole study, not just this receptor: The amount of clinical and demographic metadata varied by source and participant and was provided uncurated.

CDR3 length: 13 amino acids, cysteine to phenylalanine. Of the read, only the CDR3 DNA is kept; its 39 bases are in frame from base 1. From a lookup of the germline V gene, CDR1 and CDR2 are SGHAT and FQNNGV. The trim is 5 bases for V and 3 bases for J, with a gap of 10 bases between the germline ends. In this chain, TRBV11-2 is recombined with TRBJ1-1, with no D gene named confidently. The sample comprised peripheral blood. The source is a woman in her fifties or sixties with active or convalescent COVID-19. The sequenced DNA is TGTGCCAGCAGCAACGGGGTTTACACTGAAGCTTTCTTT. This sequence encodes CASSNGVYTEAFF.